This TCR beta chain appears in the sequencing data of a study of OX40 agonist ivuxolimab in advanced cancers. General study results and limits: Doses of 0.1 to 3.0 mg/kg were accompanied by clonal expansion of CD4+ and CD8+ blood T cells by week 6. Expanded peripheral T cell antigen specificity was not determined.

Germline CDR1 reads SGHKS; CDR2 reads YYEKEE (reference sequence). Trimming took 2 bases from V and 3 from J; bases not matched to a gene: 7. CDR3 length equals 16 residues. Note on this clone: Its antigen is still unknown.

The assay was immunoSEQ multiplex PCR, and TCRdb's table has in-frame clones only and misses some. Seen here are about 79,000 clones, just over 85% observed once, and the top ten hold less than 5%. The origin of this receptor is an adult with an advanced solid tumor such as melanoma, head and neck, liver or kidney cancer. The sequencing used CD4+ or CD8+ T cells sorted from blood, collected in a trial of the OX40 agonist ivuxolimab. J is TRBJ2-5 and V is TRBV5-5; TRBD2 agrees at 10 bases. CDR3 bases: TGTGCCAGCAGCTTAATAGCGGGAGGTGCCAAAGAGACCCAGTACTTC. This translates into CASSLIAGGAKETQYF.